Following are 21 T cell receptor beta chains from one sample sequenced in a study of shared clonotypes between healthy human individuals. The method was immunoSEQ multiplex PCR; TCRdb's version includes in-frame clones alone and lacks a portion of them. The data hold about 990,000 clones, with more than 75% observed a single time. Sequencing was performed on memory CD4+ T cells from PBMCs. Subset described: CD45RA-negative fraction. The receptor set was obtained from a man aged 18 to 35 in good health. Some clones in this sample may be carry-over from other donors' samples.

The chain has TRBV2 and TRBJ1-2, with D hard to call. The germline V gene has CDR1 SNHLY and CDR2 FYNNEI. Trimming removed 1 base from V and 12 bases from J, with 15 bases in between. The CDR3 has 13 amino acids. The CDR3 region is CASSEGRYALNTF. CDR3 bases: TGTGCCAGCAGTGAAGGGCGTTACGCCCTTAACACCTTC.

The chain carries TRBV7-9 and TRBJ2-7, with 10 bases fitting TRBD2. J was trimmed by 5 bases and V by 5 bases; bases with no gene match: 6. Germline CDR1 is SEHNR and CDR2 is FQNEAQ (reference sequence). This CDR3 contains 14 residues. The CDR3 nucleotides are TGTGCCAGCAGCCCTGGGACTAGCGACCACGAGCAGTACTTC. Its protein is CASSPGTSDHEQYF.

The chain has TRBV5-1 and TRBJ1-1, with TRBD1 matching over 8 bases. Germline V CDR1 and CDR2: SGHRS, YFSETQ. This CDR3 spans 12 amino acids. V lost 7 bases, J lost 11 bases, and 10 bases stayed unmatched. CDR3 in amino acids: CASAFDRDRAFF. The DNA for the CDR3 is TGCGCCAGCGCCTTCGACAGGGACAGGGCTTTCTTT.

As concerns this clone: A much larger clone is a single base away; this may be a read error. The chain employs TRBV6-1 and TRBJ1-1, with D possibly matching TRBD1 (6 bases). Germline V lookup: CDR1 MNHNS, CDR2 SASEGT. CDR3 length: 14 amino acids. CDR3 in amino acids: CASSFLQGRTEAFF. CDR3 DNA sequence: TGTGCCAGCAGTTTCCTTCAGGGGAGGACTGAGGCTTTCTTT.

Only one count was recorded for this clone. This chain uses TRBV18 with TRBJ1-1, with a possible D match to TRBD1 (6 bases). The V end lost 2 bases, the J end lost 7 bases, and 14 bases lay between the germline ends. Germline CDR1 reads KGHSH; CDR2 reads LQKENI. The CDR3 sequence is 14 residues long. In DNA form, the CDR3 reads TGTGCCAGCTCACCATTAGGGTCGACAGGTGAAGCTTTCTTT. This codes for CASSPLGSTGEAFF.

The chain is built from TRBV28 and TRBJ1-1; D is perhaps TRBD1 (5 bases). CDR3 size: 13 residues. Trimming removed 7 bases at V and 4 bases at J, with 13 bases between. Germline lookup yields CDR1 MDHEN and CDR2 SYDVKM. The CDR3 sequence: CASTWGVGTEAFF. The CDR3 DNA is TGTGCCAGCACCTGGGGGGTGGGCACTGAAGCTTTCTTT.

The chain employs TRBV18 and TRBJ1-5; D is unclear. Germline CDR1 is KGHSH and CDR2 is LQKENI. The CDR3 contains 14 residues. Trimming removed 6 bases from V and 3 bases from J, with 12 bases in between. CDR3 bases: TGTGCCAGCTCCATGGACCAAACCAATCAGCCCCAGCATTTT. Translation gives CASSMDQTNQPQHF.

The chain links TRBV5-6 to TRBJ1-1, with no clear D. Trimming shortened V by 6 bases and J by 3 bases, and 18 bases separated the two germline ends. The CDR3 is made up of 15 amino acids. The germline gives CDR1 SGHDT, CDR2 YYEEEE. CDR3 in DNA: TGTGCCAGCACCCCCCGGGTGAGGCCTGACACTGAAGCTTTCTTT. Protein sequence: CASTPRVRPDTEAFF.

Concerning this clone itself: Other DNA sequences in this sample translate to the same CDR3. V gene TRBV30 combines with J gene TRBJ2-6; D is ambiguous. Germline V gives CDR1 GTSNPN, CDR2 SVGIG (reference sequence). The V gene lost 0 bases and the J gene lost 1 base, with 1 base spanning the gap. This CDR3 has 13 amino acids. The CDR3 nucleotides read TGTGCCTGGAGTGTATCTGGGGCCAACGTCCTGACTTTC. Translating gives CAWSVSGANVLTF.

The V call is TRBV7-3, the J call TRBJ2-2; D is perhaps TRBD2 (6 bases). CDR3 length: 18 residues. Between the trimmed V and J ends, which lost 1 base and 1 base, there was a span of 16 bases. From germline, CDR1 is SGHTA and CDR2 FQGTGA. In DNA, the CDR3 is TGTGCCAGCAGCTTAATTCCGGTGGTTAGCGGGAACACCGGGGAGCTGTTTTTT. Amino acids: CASSLIPVVSGNTGELFF.

The table lists this clone with a count of one. The chain has TRBV5-4 and TRBJ1-4; a weak D match, TRBD1 (5 bases). Germline V lookup: CDR1 SGHNT, CDR2 YYREEE (reference sequence). CDR3 length: 15 amino acids. Trimming took off 2 bases at V and 4 bases at J, with 12 bases between the two ends. The DNA of the CDR3 is TGTGCCAGCAGCTTACGGCTAGGGGATAATGAAAAACTGTTTTTT. Translation: CASSLRLGDNEKLFF.

This clone has only a few counts. The chain combines TRBV6-6 with TRBJ2-7; the match to TRBD1 covers 8 bases. The germline V gene encodes CDR1 MNHNY and CDR2 SVGAGI (reference sequence). V lost 3 bases to trimming and J lost 7 bases; unmatched junction nucleotides: 11. This CDR3 spans 15 amino acids. CDR3 residues: CASSYIGTGRQEQYF. The CDR3 DNA is TGTGCCAGCAGTTATATCGGGACAGGCCGTCAAGAGCAGTACTTC.

The table lists this clone with a count of one. V and J are TRBV19 and TRBJ1-1, with D possibly TRBD1 on 5 matching bases. Trimming cost V 5 bases and J 11 bases, with 21 bases left between them. The V gene's germline CDR1 is LNHDA and CDR2 SQIVND (reference sequence). The CDR3 runs 14 residues. As DNA, the CDR3 is TGTGCCAGTAGTGCACCGGGGCCTCCCTGGAAGGCTTTCTTT. Protein sequence: CASSAPGPPWKAFF.

This clone was observed a single time. The gene calls are TRBV5-8 and TRBJ2-5; D is undetermined. The V end was cut by 0 bases, the J end by 13 bases, with 13 bases between. Germline CDR1 and CDR2: SGHTS and YDEGEE. The CDR3 length is 12 residues. The CDR3 sequence is CASSLDRTPGYF. In DNA form, the CDR3 reads TGTGCCAGCAGCTTGGATCGGACCCCGGGGTACTTC.

The V call is TRBV18, the J call TRBJ2-2; D call uncertain. The CDR3 totals 13 residues. The V end lost 3 bases, the J end lost 7 bases, and 9 bases lay between the germline ends. CDR1 KGHSH and CDR2 LQKENI come from the germline V gene. CDR3 DNA sequence: TGTGCCAGCTCACCTCTGGGAATCGGGGAGCTGTTTTTT. Its protein is CASSPLGIGELFF.

The chain joins TRBV6-1 to TRBJ2-4; D is possibly TRBD1 or TRBD2 (6 bases each). Germline values: CDR1 MNHNS, CDR2 SASEGT. The germline V and J ends were trimmed by 7 bases and 0 bases, with 10 bases remaining between them. The CDR3 extends over 14 amino acids. This CDR3 is CASTEGGAKNIQYF. Here the CDR3 DNA reads TGTGCCAGCACCGAGGGGGGAGCCAAAAACATTCAGTACTTC.

This clone was counted only a few times. The genes are TRBV5-1 and TRBJ1-3; D may be TRBD1 (6 bases). CDR1 SGHRS and CDR2 YFSETQ come from the germline V gene. This CDR3 spans 16 amino acids. With 0 bases removed from V and 4 bases from J, the gap between germline ends came to 14 bases. CDR3 protein: CASSLVGQGIGNTIYF. The DNA for the CDR3 is TGCGCCAGCAGCTTGGTGGGGCAGGGGATCGGAAACACCATATATTTT.

The DNA of the CDR3 is TGTGCCAGCAGTGAAGGGTTGACAGGGGTATTCATCCGGGAGCTGTTTTTT. Amino acids: CASSEGLTGVFIRELFF. The chain carries TRBV6-1 and TRBJ2-2, with TRBD1 matching 8 bases. From germline, CDR1 is MNHNS and CDR2 SASEGT. Trimming at V came to 1 base and at J to 9 bases, leaving 13 bases not matched to a gene. The CDR3 is 17 amino acids.

The J gene is TRBJ2-1, the V gene TRBV29-1; 12 nucleotides align to TRBD2. The V gene end was trimmed by 4 bases and the J gene end by 7 bases; junction bases not matched to a gene: 8. CDR3 length: 15 amino acids. CDR1 is SQVTM and CDR2 is ANQGSEA in the germline V gene. This CDR3 is CSVGLRTSGKNEQFF. CDR3 coding DNA: TGCAGCGTTGGGCTGCGGACTAGCGGGAAAAATGAGCAGTTCTTC.

This chain connects TRBV2 to TRBJ2-3; 9 bases align to TRBD2. Per germline, CDR1 SNHLY and CDR2 FYNNEI. The ends lost 5 bases at V and 10 bases at J; junction bases unmatched: 10. There are 14 residues in the CDR3. The CDR3, as DNA: TGTGCCAGCAGTTTAAGTGTAGCGGGGGTTGCGCAGTATTTT. Its translation: CASSLSVAGVAQYF.

This rearrangement joins TRBV4-1 to TRBJ1-5; D gene ambiguous. The CDR3 totals 17 residues. The V end was cut by 1 base, the J end by 1 base, with 14 bases between. Germline V gene data show CDR1 as MGHRA and CDR2 as YSYEKL. Here the CDR3 reads CASSQVHFSPSNQPQHF. The CDR3 coding sequence is TGCGCCAGCAGCCAAGTACATTTTAGCCCGAGCAATCAGCCCCAGCATTTT.